The present entry profiles one TCR beta chain with its context. Its antigen specificity is not known. Base qualities are missing; no much larger clone stands one base away. The entry originates in a study of tumor-infiltrating lymphocytes in primary liver carcinoma (dated by TCRdb to 2016 to 2017). Regarding the research as a whole: Roughly five patients with histopathologically diagnosed primary liver carcinoma underwent surgical resection in China between 2015 and early 2016. Hepatocellular carcinoma (four) or combined HCC and intrahepatic cholangiocarcinoma (one) was present in the five patients, who were three men and two women aged 30 to 69 years. The five patients had tumors of stage T1-T3 N0M0, with maximum diameters ranging from about 4.2 to 10 cm. Each sample produced about 3.65 to 7.13 million productive TCRbeta reads, and read depth showed no significant difference between tissue types. For each liver tumor, the study sampled five regions along with adjacent normal tissue and blood, and applied TCRbeta repertoire sequencing, expression microarrays and whole-exome sequencing. A total of around 35 specimens from 5 patients went through TCRbeta repertoire sequencing, namely 25 tumor regions, 5 adjacent noncancerous liver tissues and 5 peripheral blood samples. Reproducibility between technical replicate repertoires was high, with correlation coefficients above 0.95 and mean shared-clone rates near 0.89.

RNA from unsorted whole blood was extracted with TRIzol reagent, and germline DNA was obtained with the DNeasy Blood & Tissue kit. At the time of sampling, the patients had chronic HBV infection and had not received any treatment. Before surgery, roughly 4.2 milliliters of peripheral blood were drawn into K2EDTA tubes. Broad study findings and their caveats: A significantly larger repertoire fraction was made up by the top 250 clones in tumors than in blood (p = 0.039). Since the samples were bulk and unsorted, there was no way to compare CD4+ and CD8+ T cell repertoires. The study included only 4 to 6 patients, and the authors note findings should be validated in a larger study. Only the TCR beta chain was sequenced, which likely underestimates true repertoire diversity because unpaired alpha chains were not captured. Pairs of tumor regions showed greater repertoire overlap (mean about 36%) than tumor-adjacent pairs (roughly 17%) or tumor-blood pairs (roughly 15%), which is consistent with antigen-driven expansion.

The CDR3 runs 12 residues from the cysteine to the phenylalanine. Only the CDR3 part of the read is kept: 36 bases, read in frame from the first base. For CDR1 and CDR2, the germline V gene lists SGHAT and FQNNGV. V and J lose 7 bases and 5 bases, and a span of 10 bases separates them. TCRbeta-specific cDNA was reverse-transcribed from approximately 0.5 ug total RNA using a constant-region primer and ProtoScript II reverse transcriptase. Three nested multiplex PCR rounds, following a slightly modified ARM-PCR procedure, were used to build the TCRbeta libraries. Multiplex TRBV1-TRBV30 forward primers and a Cbeta reverse primer were used in the first two PCR rounds, each of which was run for roughly 9 cycles. A final 25-cycle PCR with Deep VentR polymerase added sample barcodes and Illumina adapters. Before sequencing, amplicons of 200-500 bp were gel-purified using a QIAquick gel extraction kit. An Illumina HiSeq 2500 was used to sequence the TCRbeta amplicons, generating 250-bp paired-end reads. On the study's bioinformatics: Trimmomatic v0.33 was used to quality-trim the reads, and FLASH v1.2.11 was used to merge paired reads so that full CDR3 sequences could be recovered. V, D and J germline segments were assigned to the rearranged TCRbeta sequences by MiGEC v1.2.1b. Clonotype statistics and Shannon-Wiener diversity indices were calculated with VDJtools v1.0.0. To cut down on sampling bias, every analysis after diversity analysis relied on just the 250 most abundant clonotypes from each sample. TCRdb reprocessed the public reads (quality trimming at Q25 with fastp, clone calling with MiXCR) and kept in-frame beta chains. Identical CDR3 proteins give one entry, which carries the most common genes and DNA. TCRdb's processing, not the authors' own work, is the source of the V and J calls. Recorded for this sample are almost 200,000 distinct CDR3 sequences; about 65% of them occurred a single time. The top ten clones comprise around 7.1% of the sample.

The V and J segments used are TRBV11-2 and TRBJ2-3, with the D assignment possibly TRBD1 or TRBD2, given 5 matching bases for each. Sample: peripheral blood. The receptor was isolated from a woman aged 55-75 years with primary liver carcinoma and hepatitis B virus infection. The encoded CDR3 is CASNWGLDTQYF. Read as DNA, the sequence is TGTGCCAGCAACTGGGGGTTAGATACGCAGTATTTT.